This TCR beta chain was captured by sequencing in a study of T cells in Graves' hyperthyroidism and ophthalmopathy (dated by TCRdb to between 2018 and 2020). A note on the overall study: Peripheral blood was sampled at the time of initial diagnosis, prior to any treatment. TCR V-J signatures able to tell the groups apart were searched for in a discovery cohort of approximately 95 patients, of whom roughly 42 had Graves' ophthalmopathy and roughly 57 had stable Graves' hyperthyroidism. Prospective prediction of ophthalmopathy was tested in an independent validation cohort of 18 to 20 hyperthyroidism patients and roughly 16 patients who later progressed to ophthalmopathy. The roughly 100 discovery patients were divided at random into training and test sets in a 7:3 ratio. In about 6 Graves' hyperthyroidism patients, the study also compared T-cell repertoires from thyroid tissue with T-cell repertoires from blood. Following sampling, methimazole starting at 30 mg daily was given to hyperthyroidism patients, and high-dose intravenous methylprednisolone was given to ophthalmopathy patients. According to the paper, TCR Vbeta CDR3 sequencing was carried out on some 140 peripheral blood samples, which came from over 40 ophthalmopathy, under 85 hyperthyroidism and about 17 progressor patients. The paper's findings and limits, for the study overall: During validation, the model predicted progression to ophthalmopathy a median of around 6 months ahead of onset, with 70.59% sensitivity and under 85% specificity. A model built on a 13 V-J signature distinguished ophthalmopathy from stable hyperthyroidism, reaching roughly 88% sensitivity and around 81% specificity in cross-validation and 80%/75% in testing. No statistical method was used to set the sample size in advance, and investigators knew the group allocation. Most expanded thyroid clonotypes (frequency above 0.001) were also detected in blood, suggesting blood repertoires may reflect thyroid immune responses.

TCR beta CDR3 regions were amplified from RNA transcripts. A first-round RT-PCR of the TCR CDR3 used the HTBI primer set with the Qiagen OneStep RT-PCR kit. The libraries were constructed in a second round of multiplex PCR and then size-selected and purified. The libraries were sequenced on an Illumina HiSeq2000 using paired-end 100 bp reads. The authors processed their data as follows. SOAPnuke was used to process the raw data, with reads discarded if the reads contained adapters or uncalled bases, had a mean Phred below 15, or lacked an exact constant-primer or identifier match. COPE v1.2.5 was used to merge high-quality paired reads, and clonotypes were defined as unique nucleotide sequences. MiTCR v1.1 was used to align clonotypes to the IMGT TRBV, TRBD and TRBJ reference segments. The analysis included only V-J combinations with a frequency above 0.0001, which together covered roughly 99% of the repertoires. The TCS score was defined as F50 (clonal expansion) divided by E x V (chaos), with BLOSUM62-based TCRdist calculated between CDR3 peptides within each V-J. Welch's t-statistics and random forest reduced 514 V-J features to about 13, which were used in a naive Bayes classifier (R e1071). In TCRdb, the public reads were trimmed at Q25 with fastp and aligned with MiXCR, with productive beta chains retained. Rows with one shared CDR3 protein collapse into an entry with the most common genes and DNA. It is TCRdb's table, rather than the study itself, that gives the V and J calls and clone size. This sample lists about 550,000 distinct CDR3 sequences; less than 25% were detected once. More than 25% of the sample goes to the ten largest clones.

Stable Graves' hyperthyroidism was defined as no progression to ophthalmopathy during 18 months of follow-up. Hyperthyroidism patients were newly diagnosed, had a disease duration of under 2 months, and were aged 18 to 65 years. Exclusion was applied to patients with uncontrolled infections, other autoimmune diseases, pregnancy or lactation. Diagnoses were based on clinical symptoms, serum thyroxine and TRAb, thyroid ultrasound and orbital computed tomography. PBMCs were isolated from 7.5 to 10 ml of fresh peripheral blood by Ficoll-Paque density gradient centrifugation. Trizol reagent was used to extract total RNA, and RNA quality was then checked on an Agilent 2100 Bioanalyzer. This clonotype was recorded at least ten times. Which antigen it targets is not known. Base-call qualities are not available, and no considerably larger clone is one nucleotide away. The receptor's source is a man aged 18-30 years with Graves' hyperthyroidism. The source material was blood.

The CDR3 region has the sequence CASRLAGGPAEEQYF. In nucleotides, the sequence is TGTGCCAGCAGATTAGCGGGGGGGCCAGCAGAAGAGCAGTACTTC. This receptor chain uses TRBV2 and TRBJ2-7; TRBD2 aligns with 11 central bases. The germline V gene encodes CDR1 SNHLY and CDR2 FYNNEI. The cysteine opens and the phenylalanine closes a CDR3 of 15 amino acids. This entry keeps only the CDR3 DNA: 45 bases, framed from base 1. Germline trimming amounts to 6 bases on V and 7 bases on J, with 11 as the count of junction bases outside the gene matches.